These T cell receptor beta chains were read from a single sample in a study of T cells after yellow fever vaccination. TCRdb ran MiXCR on the 5' RACE reads and lists one entry per CDR3 protein. Here the sample spans 300,000 to 400,000 distinct CDR3 sequences, roughly 9.4% being singletons. The specimen was PBMCs, collected on the day of the first yellow fever vaccination. The receptor source for this set is a man aged 18 to 30 who received the YFV17D yellow fever vaccine. CDR3s include the opening cysteine and the closing phenylalanine or tryptophan. A D gene is named only where the DNA matches it firmly. Some rows mark clone size as missing; the rest say once, few, many or name a class of expanded clone.

d_call: TRBD1
v_call: TRBV6-2/TRBV6-3
clone_size: NA
j_call: TRBJ2-7
cdr3_aa: CASRDRAYEQYF

d_call: NA
v_call: TRBV12-3/TRBV12-4
clone_size: few
j_call: TRBJ2-1
cdr3_aa: CASSLVIFEQFF

d_call: TRBD1
v_call: TRBV2
clone_size: NA
j_call: TRBJ1-2
cdr3_aa: CASSEQQGYYGYTF

d_call: NA
v_call: TRBV23-1
clone_size: few
j_call: TRBJ2-4
cdr3_aa: CASSQPPGNHKNIQYF

d_call: NA
v_call: TRBV11-2
clone_size: NA
j_call: TRBJ2-2
cdr3_aa: CASSLRRTGELFF

d_call: TRBD1
v_call: TRBV6-2/TRBV6-3
clone_size: NA
j_call: TRBJ2-3
cdr3_aa: CASSPGQGATDTQYF

d_call: NA
v_call: TRBV3-1
clone_size: NA
j_call: TRBJ2-1
cdr3_aa: CASSQDGSRAHYNEQFF

d_call: TRBD2
v_call: TRBV7-3
clone_size: many
j_call: TRBJ2-3
cdr3_aa: CASSPRRGGGQYF

d_call: NA
v_call: TRBV6-5
clone_size: few
j_call: TRBJ2-7
cdr3_aa: CASSYSMSASYPKEQYF

d_call: TRBD1
v_call: TRBV10-3
clone_size: NA
j_call: TRBJ1-2
cdr3_aa: CAISGGTDNYGYTF

d_call: NA
v_call: TRBV9
clone_size: NA
j_call: TRBJ1-1
cdr3_aa: CASSVGIGRNTEAFF

d_call: NA
v_call: TRBV10-3
clone_size: NA
j_call: TRBJ2-5
cdr3_aa: CAISESGTEETQYF

d_call: TRBD1
v_call: TRBV2
clone_size: NA
j_call: TRBJ2-7
cdr3_aa: CASSSATGGYEQYF

d_call: NA
v_call: TRBV6-5
clone_size: NA
j_call: TRBJ1-1
cdr3_aa: CASSYSRGVRTEAFF

d_call: TRBD1
v_call: TRBV10-3
clone_size: few
j_call: TRBJ1-2
cdr3_aa: CAISNQGALTGYGYTF

d_call: TRBD2
v_call: TRBV3-1
clone_size: NA
j_call: TRBJ2-5
cdr3_aa: CASSSGLAGRAETQYF

d_call: NA
v_call: TRBV29-1
clone_size: few
j_call: TRBJ2-1
cdr3_aa: CSVILPGDSYNEQFF

d_call: NA
v_call: TRBV7-2
clone_size: many
j_call: TRBJ2-1
cdr3_aa: CASSLLPSNSYNEQFF

d_call: NA
v_call: TRBV7-8
clone_size: few
j_call: TRBJ2-2
cdr3_aa: CASLTLSQTGELFF

d_call: NA
v_call: TRBV5-1
clone_size: NA
j_call: TRBJ2-6
cdr3_aa: CASRTIGGSGANVLTF

d_call: NA
v_call: TRBV6-5
clone_size: NA
j_call: TRBJ1-6
cdr3_aa: CASSYRGSGFNSPLHF

d_call: TRBD2
v_call: TRBV7-3
clone_size: NA
j_call: TRBJ2-5
cdr3_aa: CASSLTGGVYQETQYF

d_call: NA
v_call: TRBV28
clone_size: few
j_call: TRBJ1-5
cdr3_aa: CASRPAGYNQPQHF

d_call: NA
v_call: TRBV10-2
clone_size: few
j_call: TRBJ2-7
cdr3_aa: CASSEEVRYEQYF

d_call: NA
v_call: TRBV10-3
clone_size: NA
j_call: TRBJ1-4
cdr3_aa: CAISAGEKLFF

d_call: NA
v_call: TRBV20-1
clone_size: few
j_call: TRBJ2-2
cdr3_aa: CSASGHLTTGELFF

d_call: NA
v_call: TRBV29-1
clone_size: NA
j_call: TRBJ1-2
cdr3_aa: CSVAREGDGYTF

d_call: TRBD1
v_call: TRBV6-2/TRBV6-3
clone_size: NA
j_call: TRBJ2-7
cdr3_aa: CASTHTGGLDEQYF

d_call: NA
v_call: TRBV12-3/TRBV12-4
clone_size: NA
j_call: TRBJ2-7
cdr3_aa: CASSPKYYEQYF

d_call: NA
v_call: TRBV29-1
clone_size: NA
j_call: TRBJ1-2
cdr3_aa: CSVKLTGVGYTF

d_call: TRBD2
v_call: TRBV12-3/TRBV12-4
clone_size: few
j_call: TRBJ2-3
cdr3_aa: CASTLTSGGPTDTQYF

d_call: TRBD2
v_call: TRBV5-1
clone_size: few
j_call: TRBJ2-3
cdr3_aa: CASSAGLAGGLDTQYF

d_call: NA
v_call: TRBV7-9
clone_size: few
j_call: TRBJ1-2
cdr3_aa: CASSQTLGYGYTF

d_call: NA
v_call: TRBV6-1
clone_size: few
j_call: TRBJ1-2
cdr3_aa: CASRGVISYGYTF

d_call: NA
v_call: TRBV7-9
clone_size: NA
j_call: TRBJ2-3
cdr3_aa: CASSFVGSWDTQYF

d_call: NA
v_call: TRBV7-2
clone_size: few
j_call: TRBJ2-2
cdr3_aa: CASSPGPAGGELFF

d_call: NA
v_call: TRBV7-9
clone_size: NA
j_call: TRBJ1-3
cdr3_aa: CASSLVPRSGNTIYF

d_call: TRBD2
v_call: TRBV7-3
clone_size: many
j_call: TRBJ2-1
cdr3_aa: CASSPTSRGVSYNEQFF

d_call: TRBD2
v_call: TRBV4-1
clone_size: few
j_call: TRBJ2-2
cdr3_aa: CASRLAEPGQRNTGELFF

d_call: TRBD2
v_call: TRBV7-9
clone_size: few
j_call: TRBJ2-3
cdr3_aa: CASSRTSGEGTDTQYF

d_call: TRBD2
v_call: TRBV5-1
clone_size: many
j_call: TRBJ2-3
cdr3_aa: CASSQTGGVSTDTQYF

d_call: NA
v_call: TRBV27
clone_size: NA
j_call: TRBJ2-7
cdr3_aa: CASSLWAGPEQYF

d_call: TRBD1
v_call: TRBV6-5
clone_size: few
j_call: TRBJ2-4
cdr3_aa: CASSYKGTGGVAKNIQYF

d_call: NA
v_call: TRBV7-9
clone_size: NA
j_call: TRBJ1-5
cdr3_aa: CASSSRGSNQPPHF

d_call: NA
v_call: TRBV4-1
clone_size: NA
j_call: TRBJ1-2
cdr3_aa: CASSQGEVNFGYTF

d_call: NA
v_call: TRBV9
clone_size: NA
j_call: TRBJ1-2
cdr3_aa: CASSVGLSYGYTF

d_call: TRBD1
v_call: TRBV9
clone_size: many
j_call: TRBJ1-6
cdr3_aa: CASSPWTGGNSPLHF

d_call: NA
v_call: TRBV3-2
clone_size: many
j_call: TRBJ2-3
cdr3_aa: CASSRNTDTQYF

d_call: NA
v_call: TRBV5-6
clone_size: few
j_call: TRBJ1-2
cdr3_aa: CASSLGASGYYGYTF

d_call: TRBD1
v_call: TRBV5-1
clone_size: few
j_call: TRBJ1-2
cdr3_aa: CASSKGQGSDYGYTF

d_call: NA
v_call: TRBV7-9
clone_size: NA
j_call: TRBJ2-5
cdr3_aa: CASSGLGRGLETQYF

d_call: TRBD1
v_call: TRBV2
clone_size: NA
j_call: TRBJ2-2
cdr3_aa: CASRMGQGAVTGELFF